This T cell receptor (beta chain) originates from a study of regulatory T cells in long-lasting Graves disease. Study observations and caveats: Patients whose Graves' disease persisted exhibited lower TCR diversity than those newly diagnosed. TRBV28, TRBJ1-2 and TRBJ2-5 were favored in persistent disease. Few sampled subjects may have lowered accuracy.

V lost 2 bases, J lost 8 bases, and 9 bases lay in between. Germline V gives CDR1 MGHRA, CDR2 YSYEKL. This CDR3 region has 13 residues. Of note for this clonotype: What it binds is unknown.

Described time point: persistent/refractory GD, antithyroid drugs over 5 years with positive TRAb. Extracted RNA from PBMCs served as the source of the TCR library. Through Arm-PCR of CDR3 regions and iRepertoire HTBI primers, TCR beta libraries were built. TCRdb independently ran MiXCR on the multiplex PCR reads; one entry per CDR3 protein. Of around 400,000 distinct CDR3 sequences in the sample, 20% to 25% are singletons; the top ten hold about 29%. The chain couples TRBV4-1 to TRBJ2-2, with no clear D. The clonotype originates from a woman in her thirties or forties with Graves disease. The material was peripheral blood mononuclear cells (PBMCs), obtained when the disease was refractory, from a patient treated with antithyroid drugs. The CDR3, as DNA: TGCGCCAGCAGCCAACCTTGGGCAGGGGAGCTGTTTTTT. Translation: CASSQPWAGELFF.